The 24 T cell receptor beta chains in this list originate from one sample, sequenced in a study of cytotoxic CD8 clonotypes in ibrutinib-treated CLL. The assay was immunoSEQ multiplex PCR, and TCRdb's table has in-frame clones only and misses some. The sample shows under 200,000 clones, around 80% of them seen only once. Sequenced here: PBMCs, sampled after 24 months of ibrutinib treatment. All receptors derive from a human donor with chronic lymphocytic leukemia.

The chain employs TRBV11-2 and TRBJ2-7; tentatively, D is TRBD1 (5 bases). Germline V gives CDR1 SGHAT, CDR2 FQNNGV. The CDR3 runs 15 residues. V lost 4 bases to trimming and J lost 0 bases, with 13 bases between them. CDR3: CASSYGPDSSYEQYF. The DNA for the CDR3 is TGTGCCAGCAGCTACGGCCCCGACAGCTCCTACGAGCAGTACTTC.

The chain employs TRBV2 and TRBJ1-1, with TRBD1 matching 9 bases. CDR1 and CDR2 from the germline V gene are SNHLY and FYNNEI. V lost 1 base to trimming and J lost 7 bases; unmatched junction nucleotides: 7. This CDR3 spans 15 amino acids. The CDR3 reads CASSEGDRGKYEAFF. Written as DNA, the CDR3 is TGTGCCAGCAGTGAAGGAGACAGGGGGAAATATGAAGCTTTCTTT.

The chain recombines TRBV11-2 with TRBJ1-2, with 12 bases identical to TRBD1. Germline loops: CDR1 SGHAT, CDR2 FQNNGV. The V segment lost 1 base and the J segment 4 bases; nucleotides outside the gene matches: 4. This CDR3 is 16 amino acids long. As DNA, the CDR3 is TGTGCCAGCAGCTTAGCCGGGACAGGGGGCGGCTATGGCTACACCTTC. The encoded protein is CASSLAGTGGGYGYTF.

J is TRBJ2-7 and V is TRBV19; 8 positions match TRBD1. Germline V gene data show CDR1 as LNHDA and CDR2 as SQIVND (reference sequence). The CDR3 totals 15 residues. The V and J ends lost 3 bases and 3 bases, in that order; junction bases with no gene match: 7. The CDR3 region has the DNA TGTGCCAGTAGTATTTGGACAGGGACCGTCTACGAGCAGTACTTC. It encodes CASSIWTGTVYEQYF.

The V gene is TRBV7-3, the J gene TRBJ2-3; a weak D match, TRBD2 (6 bases). Trimming pared 4 bases from V and 4 bases from J, leaving 9 bases between. Germline-derived CDR1 and CDR2 are SGHTA and FQGTGA. The CDR3 runs 13 residues. The CDR3 here is CASSSSEADTQYF. In DNA form, the CDR3 reads TGTGCCAGCAGCTCTAGCGAGGCAGATACGCAGTATTTT. Full variable domain (remainder filled in from reference TRBV7-3 and TRBJ2-3): GAGVSQTPSNKVTEKGKYVELRCDPISGHTALYWYRQSLGQGPEFLIYFQGTGAADDSGLPNDRFFAVRPEGSVSTLKIQRTERGDSAVYLCASSSSEADTQYFGPGTRLTVL.

The rearrangement joins TRBV19 to TRBJ2-1, with 7 bases fitting TRBD2. Per the germline V gene, CDR1 is LNHDA and CDR2 is SQIVND (reference sequence). With 7 bases clipped from V and 2 bases from J, the junction kept 11 bases outside the gene matches. CDR3 length: 16 amino acids. As DNA, the CDR3 is TGTGCCAGTATGAAGTCAAGCGGGGTTACCTACAATGAGCAGTTCTTC. It codes for CASMKSSGVTYNEQFF.

The rearrangement links TRBV9 to TRBJ1-2, with D possibly TRBD1 on 6 matching bases. The CDR3 has 15 residues. Germline V lookup: CDR1 SGDLS, CDR2 YYNGEE. Trimming removed 3 bases at V and 6 bases at J, with 18 bases between. The CDR3 reads CASSAQGHRGDGYTF. In DNA form, the CDR3 reads TGTGCCAGCAGCGCCCAGGGACACCGAGGAGATGGCTACACCTTC.

This clone turned up a few times. The chain carries TRBV5-1 and TRBJ1-6, with no clear D. This CDR3 region has 15 residues. Trimming stripped 1 base from V and 4 bases from J, with 9 bases between. The germline V gene encodes CDR1 SGHRS and CDR2 YFSETQ. The CDR3 nucleotides read TGCGCCAGCAGCTTGCTGCAGGATTATAATTCACCCCTCCACTTT. Encoded protein: CASSLLQDYNSPLHF.

The rearrangement uses TRBV19 and TRBJ2-1, with 7 bases matching TRBD2. Per the germline V gene, CDR1 is LNHDA and CDR2 is SQIVND (reference sequence). J gave up 0 bases and V 4 bases, and 12 bases lay outside the gene matches. The CDR3 sequence is 18 residues long. The CDR3, as DNA: TGTGCCAGTAGTAGATCTAGCGGACCCTCTAGCTCCTACAATGAGCAGTTCTTC. Its translation is CASSRSSGPSSSYNEQFF.

This chain links TRBV7-9 with TRBJ1-2, with 7 bases identical to TRBD1. J gave up 0 bases and V 3 bases, and 7 bases lay outside the gene matches. This CDR3 is 16 amino acids long. Germline-derived CDR1 and CDR2 are SEHNR and FQNEAQ (reference sequence). The CDR3 protein is CASSLGRGKANYGYTF. The DNA for the CDR3 is TGTGCCAGCAGCTTGGGCAGGGGGAAAGCTAACTATGGCTACACCTTC. Supplemented by reference TRBV7-9 and TRBJ1-2, the full variable domain reads DTGVSQNPRHKITKRGQNVTFRCDPISEHNRLYWYRQTLGQGPEFLTYFQNEAQLEKSRLLSDRFSAERPKGSFSTLEIQRTEQGDSAMYLCASSLGRGKANYGYTFGSGTRLTVV.

The chain carries TRBV12-5 and TRBJ2-2; perhaps D is TRBD1 or TRBD2 (5 bases each). The germline CDR1 and CDR2 sequences are LGHNT and FRNRAP. This CDR3 comprises 17 residues. The V end lost 7 bases, the J end lost 0 bases, and 18 bases lay between the germline ends. The CDR3 DNA reads as TGTGCTAGTGCCACCCCCTGGGGGTTCGCGAACACCGGGGAGCTGTTTTTT. Translated: CASATPWGFANTGELFF.

J is TRBJ2-1 and V is TRBV6-1; weak D call: TRBD2 (6 bases). V gave up 4 bases and J gave up 2 bases, with 9 bases separating them. The CDR3 totals 14 residues. From germline, CDR1 is MNHNS and CDR2 SASEGT. CDR3 sequence (DNA): TGTGCCAGCAGTGCCGGGACTCCCTACAATGAGCAGTTCTTC. As protein: CASSAGTPYNEQFF.

The count of this clone is one. V is TRBV2 and J is TRBJ2-1; the D gene is possibly TRBD2 (5 bases). The CDR3 length is 14 residues. From germline, CDR1 is SNHLY and CDR2 FYNNEI. Trimming stripped 7 bases from V and 3 bases from J, with 13 bases between. The CDR3 sequence: CASNPGRGYNEQFF. The CDR3 nucleotides are TGTGCCAGCAACCCCGGTCGGGGCTACAATGAGCAGTTCTTC.

The CDR3 protein is CASSYGGASDTQYF. The DNA for the CDR3 is TGTGCCAGCAGTTACGGGGGGGCGTCGGATACGCAGTATTTT. This sequence joins TRBV6-6 and TRBJ2-3; possible D gene TRBD2, 7 bases. Trimming stripped 2 bases from V and 6 bases from J, with 12 bases between. The CDR3 consists of 14 residues. Germline V gene data show CDR1 as MNHNY and CDR2 as SVGAGI (reference sequence).

V and J are TRBV5-1 and TRBJ1-3; D perhaps matches TRBD1 (6 bases). The CDR3 is made up of 16 amino acids. Per germline, CDR1 SGHRS and CDR2 YFSETQ. V lost 4 bases and J 4 bases, leaving 18 bases between the germline ends. Here the CDR3 reads CASSREAGGQGNTIYF. In nucleotides, the CDR3 is TGCGCCAGCAGCCGAGAAGCCGGGGGCCAAGGAAACACCATATATTTT.

CDR3 sequence (DNA): TGTGCCAGCAGCGTCGGACAGGGAAATCAGCCCCAGCATTTT. Translation: CASSVGQGNQPQHF. This rearrangement joins TRBV2 to TRBJ1-5; TRBD1 matches 8 bases. The V segment lost 6 bases and the J segment 4 bases; nucleotides outside the gene matches: 5. CDR3 length equals 14 residues. Germline CDR1 and CDR2: SNHLY and FYNNEI.

The table lists this clone with a count of one. This chain connects TRBV7-9 to TRBJ1-3; no reliable D call. V lost 8 bases to trimming and J lost 10 bases, with 15 bases between them. CDR1 and CDR2 from the germline V gene are SEHNR and FQNEAQ (reference sequence). The CDR3 has 12 residues. In DNA form, the CDR3 reads TGTGCCAGCGGCTCGGTCGATCGGACCATATATTTT. Translation: CASGSVDRTIYF.

The CDR3 sequence is CASGGTGNTEAFF. The CDR3 bases are TGTGCCAGCGGAGGGACAGGGAACACTGAAGCTTTCTTT. The chain uses TRBV2 and TRBJ1-1; 8 nucleotides agree with TRBD1. This CDR3 has 13 residues. Per the germline V gene, CDR1 is SNHLY and CDR2 is FYNNEI. V shed 8 bases, J shed 1 base, and the junction held 3 bases outside the gene matches.

The rearrangement joins TRBV7-2 to TRBJ1-4; TRBD1 matches 7 bases. Trimming took 2 bases from V and 3 from J; bases not matched to a gene: 9. CDR1 SGHTA and CDR2 FQGNSA come from the germline V gene. This CDR3 spans 17 amino acids. Here the CDR3 reads CASSLRQGGSANEKLFF. In nucleotides, the CDR3 is TGTGCCAGCAGCTTAAGACAGGGAGGTTCGGCTAATGAAAAACTGTTTTTT.

The CDR3 loop is CASSDTLGISGGRSYNEQFF. The DNA for the CDR3 is TGTGCCAGCAGTGACACCCTTGGCATCTCGGGGGGGCGTTCCTACAATGAGCAGTTCTTC. The gene calls are TRBV6-1 and TRBJ2-1, with 8 bases matching TRBD2. CDR3 length: 20 residues. The V and J ends lost 3 bases and 1 base, in that order; junction bases with no gene match: 17. Germline V gene data show CDR1 as MNHNS and CDR2 as SASEGT.

This clone was counted once. V usage is TRBV6-6 and J usage is TRBJ1-3, with a possible D match to TRBD1 (5 bases). V was trimmed by 8 bases and J by 0 bases, leaving 17 bases between them. The CDR3 has 16 amino acids. CDR1 and CDR2 (germline): MNHNY, SVGAGI (reference sequence). CDR3 DNA: TGTGCCAGCCGTTTGGGGAACAGGATCTCTGGAAACACCATATATTTT. Amino acid sequence: CASRLGNRISGNTIYF.

The gene calls are TRBV19 and TRBJ2-3; D not resolved. Trimming took off 0 bases at V and 6 bases at J, with 7 bases between the two ends. CDR3 length: 13 amino acids. Germline CDR1 is LNHDA and CDR2 is SQIVND (reference sequence). The CDR3 nucleotides are TGTGCCAGTAGTATAGATTTCGGGGATACGCAGTATTTT. Translated, it gives CASSIDFGDTQYF.

The chain is built from TRBV6-1 and TRBJ1-1; 8 nucleotides align to TRBD1. The CDR3 runs 13 residues. The V and J ends lost 10 bases and 2 bases, in that order; junction bases with no gene match: 6. CDR1 and CDR2 from the germline V gene are MNHNS and SASEGT. The CDR3 sequence is CATRTGTNTEAFF. The CDR3 DNA is TGTGCCACCAGGACAGGGACTAACACTGAAGCTTTCTTT.

The chain joins TRBV7-3 to TRBJ1-2, with 10 bases that match TRBD1. Losses at the gene ends were 4 bases for V and 3 bases for J; bases not matched to a gene: 11. The CDR3 has 17 residues. From germline, CDR1 is SGHTA and CDR2 FQGTGA. The CDR3 DNA sequence: TGTGCCAGCAGCTCCACGCCGGGACAGGGGATAGACTATGGCTACACCTTC. This gives the protein CASSSTPGQGIDYGYTF.